The next 23 T cell receptor beta chains were all read from a single sample in a study of OX40 agonist ivuxolimab in advanced cancers. Libraries were prepared by immunoSEQ multiplex PCR; TCRdb keeps only in-frame clonotypes and omits some of them. The sample contains about 15,000 clones, 65% to 90% of which appear only once. Sample: CD4+ or CD8+ T cells sorted from blood, taken in a trial of the OX40 agonist ivuxolimab. All receptors come from an adult with an advanced solid tumor such as melanoma, head and neck, liver or kidney cancer.

The chain links TRBV15 to TRBJ2-5; D perhaps matches TRBD1 (5 bases). Germline V gene lookup returns CDR1 LNHNV and CDR2 YYDKDF (reference sequence). The V end was cut by 8 bases, the J end by 6 bases, with 19 bases between. The CDR3 has 14 amino acids. Here the CDR3 DNA reads TGTGCCACCGGGCCCATTCTAGGGGCCAAGACCCAGTACTTC. Protein product: CATGPILGAKTQYF.

The chain employs TRBV14 and TRBJ1-3; D is uncertain. Trimming pared 3 bases from V and 3 bases from J, leaving 6 bases between. CDR1 is SGHDN, CDR2 FVKESK, per germline. The CDR3 length is 13 residues. CDR3 sequence reads: CASSQGSGNTIYF. The CDR3 nucleotides are TGTGCCAGCAGCCAGGGAAGTGGAAACACCATATATTTT.

The chain links TRBV4-2 to TRBJ2-1; TRBD2 might be the D (6 bases). In germline, CDR1 is LGHNA, CDR2 YNFKEQ. The CDR3 loop spans 16 amino acids. V was shortened by 0 bases and J by 1 base, with 10 bases between the two germline ends. CDR3 nucleotides: TGTGCCAGCAGCCAAGATTTTAGCGGATCCTACAATGAGCAGTTCTTC. Encoded protein: CASSQDFSGSYNEQFF.

This chain links TRBV5-6 with TRBJ2-7, with 11 positions matching TRBD2. Germline V gives CDR1 SGHDT, CDR2 YYEEEE. The trim removed 0 bases at V and 5 bases at J, leaving 10 bases unmatched. The CDR3 runs to 17 residues. The CDR3 sequence is CASSLGSGLAGGHEQYF. CDR3 sequence (DNA): TGTGCCAGCAGCTTGGGAAGCGGGCTAGCGGGAGGTCACGAGCAGTACTTC.

DNA of the CDR3: TGTGCCAGCAGCTTACAGGGAGACAATGAGCAGTTCTTC. This codes for CASSLQGDNEQFF. V is TRBV7-2 and J is TRBJ2-1; D assignment may be TRBD1 or TRBD2 (5 bases each). V dropped 2 bases and J dropped 5 bases, with 7 bases sitting between them. The length of the CDR3 is 13 residues. Germline CDR1 is SGHTA and CDR2 is FQGNSA.

This clone turned up a few times. The rearrangement joins TRBV5-1 to TRBJ2-7, with 7 positions matching TRBD1. Germline V gene sequence: CDR1 SGHRS, CDR2 YFSETQ. With 7 bases clipped from V and 3 bases from J, the junction kept 7 bases outside the gene matches. The CDR3 is 13 residues long. CDR3 region: CASRRDSHYEQYF. Written as DNA, the CDR3 is TGCGCCAGCCGAAGGGACAGCCACTACGAGCAGTACTTC.

The chain couples TRBV27 to TRBJ2-3; D not resolved. V was shortened by 5 bases and J by 4 bases, with 16 bases between the two germline ends. Germline V lookup: CDR1 MNHEY, CDR2 SMNVEV (reference sequence). This CDR3 has 15 amino acids. The CDR3 nucleotides are TGTGCCAGCAGTCTCCTTCGGCTGACCGCAGATACGCAGTATTTT. It translates to CASSLLRLTADTQYF.

V is TRBV5-4 and J is TRBJ1-2; weak D call: TRBD1 (6 bases). The CDR3 has 14 amino acids. Germline V lookup: CDR1 SGHNT, CDR2 YYREEE (reference sequence). Between the trimmed V and J ends, which lost 4 bases and 6 bases, there was a span of 16 bases. The CDR3 sequence: CASSLDGGANGYTF. The CDR3 DNA is TGTGCCAGCAGCCTGGACGGGGGCGCAAATGGCTACACCTTC.

The V call is TRBV30, the J call TRBJ2-5; 7 bases match TRBD1. Germline assignment: CDR1 GTSNPN and CDR2 SVGIG (reference sequence). The V segment lost 1 base and the J segment 10 bases; nucleotides outside the gene matches: 3. CDR3 size: 11 residues. This CDR3 is CAWSGGDSQYF. The CDR3 nucleotides are TGTGCCTGGAGTGGTGGGGACAGCCAGTACTTC.

This chain uses TRBV21-1 with TRBJ2-7; the tabulated D call, TRBD2, remains unverified against the DNA. TRBV21-1 is labeled a pseudogene. The CDR3 contains 15 residues. In DNA form, the CDR3 reads TGTGCCAGCAGCAAAACCCGGTGGGGGGGAAACGAGCAGTACTTC. It translates to CASSKTRWGGNEQYF.

CDR3 nucleotide sequence: TGTGCCAGTAGTTCCCGGGAGCTGACCCGAAATGAAAAACTGTTTTTT. Amino acids: CASSSRELTRNEKLFF. The chain recombines TRBV19 with TRBJ1-4; no definite D call. Between the trimmed V and J ends, which lost 5 bases and 5 bases, there was a span of 18 bases. The germline CDR1 and CDR2 sequences are LNHDA and SQIVND (reference sequence). The CDR3 covers 16 residues. Full variable domain (outside the CDR3, taken from reference TRBV19 and TRBJ1-4): DGGITQSPKYLFRKEGQNVTLSCEQNLNHDAMYWYRQDPGQGLRLIYYSQIVNDFQKGDIAEGYSVSREKKESFPLTVTSAQKNPTAFYLCASSSRELTRNEKLFFGSGTQLSVL.

V is TRBV5-1 and J is TRBJ1-4; no definite D call. V shed 0 bases and J shed 8 bases, with 5 bases lying between them. CDR1 and CDR2 (germline): SGHRS, YFSETQ. This CDR3 region has 12 residues. Here the CDR3 DNA reads TGCGCCAGCAGCTTGGCGGGCGAAAAACTGTTTTTT. It codes for CASSLAGEKLFF.

V gene TRBV6-5 combines with J gene TRBJ2-1; no firm D call. The CDR3 sequence is 13 residues long. Germline lookup yields CDR1 MNHEY and CDR2 SVGAGI. V was pared by 5 bases and J by 10 bases, with 15 bases between. The chain's CDR3 is CASSLAGWQEQFF. The CDR3 DNA reads as TGTGCCAGCAGTCTCGCAGGTTGGCAGGAGCAGTTCTTC.

The chain uses TRBV5-8 and TRBJ2-5, with no clear D. Per the germline V gene, CDR1 is SGHTS and CDR2 is YDEGEE. The ends were cut back, 4 bases at V and 7 bases at J, with 17 bases in the middle. CDR3 size: 14 residues. The CDR3 loop is CASSTRTRDATQYF. CDR3 bases: TGTGCCAGCAGCACACGGACCAGAGATGCGACCCAGTACTTC. The full variable domain, in which reference TRBV5-8 and TRBJ2-5 provide the parts outside the CDR3, is EAGVTQSPTHLIKTRGQQATLRCSPISGHTSVYWYQQALGLGLQFLLWYDEGEERNRGNFPPRFSGRQFPNYSSELNVNALELEDSALYLCASSTRTRDATQYFGPGTRLLVL.

The chain joins TRBV6-6 to TRBJ1-4, with TRBD1 matching 7 bases. The CDR3 runs to 15 residues. J was trimmed by 4 bases and V by 5 bases; bases with no gene match: 7. Per the germline V gene, CDR1 is MNHNY and CDR2 is SVGAGI (reference sequence). The chain's CDR3 is CASSPQGVGNEKLFF. CDR3 nucleotides: TGTGCCAGCAGTCCCCAGGGGGTCGGTAATGAAAAACTGTTTTTT.

The chain carries TRBV19 and TRBJ2-5; D not resolved. The CDR3 covers 15 residues. Looked up from germline, CDR1 is LNHDA and CDR2 is SQIVND (reference sequence). V lost 5 bases to trimming and J lost 3 bases, with 16 bases between them. The CDR3 DNA sequence: TGTGCCAGTAGTCCCTTAAGAGAAAACAAAGAGACCCAGTACTTC. It specifies CASSPLRENKETQYF. Full variable domain (rest looked up from reference TRBV19 and TRBJ2-5): DGGITQSPKYLFRKEGQNVTLSCEQNLNHDAMYWYRQDPGQGLRLIYYSQIVNDFQKGDIAEGYSVSREKKESFPLTVTSAQKNPTAFYLCASSPLRENKETQYFGPGTRLLVL.

V and J are TRBV28 and TRBJ2-7; the match to TRBD1 covers 8 bases. CDR1 and CDR2 (germline): MDHEN, SYDVKM. With 4 bases clipped from V and 2 bases from J, the junction kept 4 bases outside the gene matches. The CDR3 length is 14 residues. DNA of the CDR3: TGTGCCAGCAGTTCCGGACAGGGTCCCTACGAGCAGTACTTC. Translation: CASSSGQGPYEQYF.

The chain couples TRBV7-3 to TRBJ2-5; D is possibly TRBD1 (6 bases). The germline V and J ends were trimmed by 4 bases and 2 bases, with 14 bases remaining between them. CDR1 SGHTA and CDR2 FQGTGA come from the germline V gene. The CDR3 is made up of 15 amino acids. CDR3 DNA sequence: TGTGCCAGCAGCTCCGTGGGGGCTCGACAAGAGACCCAGTACTTC. Protein product: CASSSVGARQETQYF. Together with reference TRBV7-3 and TRBJ2-5, the CDR3 gives the full variable domain: GAGVSQTPSNKVTEKGKYVELRCDPISGHTALYWYRQSLGQGPEFLIYFQGTGAADDSGLPNDRFFAVRPEGSVSTLKIQRTERGDSAVYLCASSSVGARQETQYFGPGTRLLVL.

The chain recombines TRBV11-2 with TRBJ1-3; D gene uncertain. V lost 0 bases and J lost 4, with 4 bases in between. The CDR3 has 13 residues. Germline values: CDR1 SGHAT, CDR2 FQNNGV. CDR3 amino acids: CASSLEPGNTIYF. As DNA, the CDR3 is TGTGCCAGCAGCTTAGAGCCGGGAAACACCATATATTTT.

This clone showed up just a few times. J is TRBJ2-2 and V is TRBV2, with no clear D. The CDR3 has 13 residues. Trimming removed 4 bases from V and 7 bases from J, with 10 bases in between. CDR1 is SNHLY and CDR2 is FYNNEI in the germline V gene. As DNA, the CDR3 is TGTGCCAGCAGTGGAAGGGAAATCGGGGAGCTGTTTTTT. It translates to CASSGREIGELFF.

The rearrangement uses TRBV18 and TRBJ2-2, with 7 bases that match TRBD2. Germline assignment: CDR1 KGHSH and CDR2 LQKENI. There are 12 residues in the CDR3. Trimming removed 5 bases from V and 6 bases from J; junction bases left unmatched: 0. The CDR3 sequence: CASSGLAGELFF. The DNA for the CDR3 is TGTGCCAGCTCAGGACTAGCCGGGGAGCTGTTTTTT.

The CDR3 spells CASSKGLAERAYNEQFF. The CDR3, as DNA: TGCGCCAGCAGCAAAGGACTAGCGGAGAGAGCCTACAATGAGCAGTTCTTC. This sequence joins TRBV5-1 and TRBJ2-1, with 10 bases lining up with TRBD2. Trimming removed 4 bases from V and 2 bases from J; junction bases left unmatched: 9. CDR1 is SGHRS and CDR2 is YFSETQ in the germline V gene. The CDR3 runs 17 residues.

This chain connects TRBV2 to TRBJ2-5; TRBD1 matches at 7 bases. Per the germline V gene, CDR1 is SNHLY and CDR2 is FYNNEI. CDR3 length: 14 amino acids. The junction had 6 bases not matched to a gene; V was cut back by 4 bases and J by 4 bases. Written as DNA, the CDR3 is TGTGCCAGCAGTGTTCAGGGGGTGAGAGAGACCCAGTACTTC. It encodes CASSVQGVRETQYF.